The present T cell receptor (beta chain) was sequenced within a study of graft-versus-host responses after intestinal transplantation. Only in-frame clones appear in the TCRdb table, and some are missing; sequencing was by immunoSEQ multiplex PCR. The profile shows approximately 100,000 clones, approximately 94% of them singletons. Germline CDR1 and CDR2: DFQATT and SNEGSKA (reference sequence). Trimming pared 2 bases from V and 10 bases from J, leaving 11 bases between. The CDR3 extends over 11 amino acids. A single count supports this clone. Its specificity is not known. The TCR originated in a human donor who received an intestinal transplant. The starting material was unstimulated CD8+ T cells sorted from spleen or lymph node cells, obtained before intestinal transplant. The V gene is TRBV20-1, the J gene TRBJ1-1; no definite D call. The CDR3, as DNA: TGCAGTGCTAGATCCTTGGACCGAGCTTTCTTT. Translated, it gives CSARSLDRAFF.